This section outlines one TCR beta chain sequence together with its context. Its specificity is not known. The V segment lost 2 bases and the J segment 0 bases; nucleotides outside the gene matches: 5. Looked up from germline, CDR1 is SQVTM and CDR2 is ANQGSEA. The CDR3 length is 16 residues. The data stem from a study of blood T cells in healthy people across ages. Overall study findings and caveats: Researchers report that TCR beta diversity correlated strongly with naive T cell percentage. Per-million-T-cell TCR beta diversity fell roughly linearly with age.

A second PCR of about 6 to 11 cycles used a sample-barcoded 5' primer and a J-beta primer mix. Each cDNA molecule was tagged by a template-switch adaptor with 12 random nucleotides. TCRdb processed the 5' RACE reads anew with MiXCR; each CDR3 protein has one entry. The sample has 600,000 to 850,000 distinct CDR3 sequences, around 25% seen once. Extracted total RNA amounted to at least 5 micrograms for each sample. These data were likewise used in another study, on T cells of mothers and their children.

The sequenced sample consisted of blood. The chain couples TRBV29-1 to TRBJ2-2; 8 nucleotides match TRBD1. The clonotype originates from a boy younger than 18 in good health. Here the CDR3 reads CSVEIWDRTNTGELFF. The CDR3 region has the DNA TGCAGCGTTGAAATTTGGGACAGGACGAACACCGGGGAGCTGTTTTTT.